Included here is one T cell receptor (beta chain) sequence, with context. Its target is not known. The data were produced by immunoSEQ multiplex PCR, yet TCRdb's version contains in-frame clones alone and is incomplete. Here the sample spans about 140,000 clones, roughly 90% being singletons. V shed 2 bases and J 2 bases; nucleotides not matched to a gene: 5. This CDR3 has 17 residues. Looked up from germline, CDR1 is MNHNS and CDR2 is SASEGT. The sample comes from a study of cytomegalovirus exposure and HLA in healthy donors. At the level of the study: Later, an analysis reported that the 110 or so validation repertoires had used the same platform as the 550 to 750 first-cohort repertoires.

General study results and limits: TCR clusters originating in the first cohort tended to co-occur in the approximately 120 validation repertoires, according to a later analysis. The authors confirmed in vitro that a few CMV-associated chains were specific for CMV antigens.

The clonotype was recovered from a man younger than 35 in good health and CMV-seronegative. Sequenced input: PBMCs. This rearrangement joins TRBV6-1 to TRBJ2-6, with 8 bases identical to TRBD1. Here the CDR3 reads CASSERDRSTGANVLTF. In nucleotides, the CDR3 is TGTGCCAGCAGTGAAAGGGACAGGAGCACTGGGGCCAACGTCCTGACTTTC.